Listed here is a single TCR beta chain. The antigen is unknown. This CDR3 spans 16 amino acids. In germline, CDR1 is MNHEY, CDR2 SMNVEV (reference sequence). After removal of 0 bases from V and 2 bases from J, the junction contained 5 bases not matched to a gene. The sample comes from a study of shared clonotypes between healthy human individuals. Overall study results and limits: Donor scarcity curtailed the genetic and exposure-history diversity represented herein. Generation of non-shared clonotypes was less probable than generation of clonotypes shared by all four donors. Four donors had 4% to 6.5% of their naive CD4 clonotypes in common. Naive subsets generally had larger estimated richness than memory subsets.

The method was immunoSEQ multiplex PCR; TCRdb's version includes in-frame clones alone and lacks a portion of them. The repertoire has millions of clones, approximately 93% of them found once; the top ten carry about 0.41%. The TCR sequence derives from a young man in good health. Some clones in this sample may be carry-over from other donors' samples. The V gene is TRBV27, the J gene TRBJ2-5; 8 nucleotides match TRBD1. Sequences were obtained from naive CD4+ T cells from PBMCs. Stated subset: CD45RA+ positively selected. Written as DNA, the CDR3 is TGTGCCAGCAGTTTATCCCCCCAGGGGGCTCAAGAGACCCAGTACTTC. Translating gives CASSLSPQGAQETQYF.